A single sample gave rise to the 32 T cell receptor beta chains below, sequenced in a study of cytomegalovirus exposure and HLA in healthy donors. The PCR used 60 Vbeta and 13 Jbeta primers. Using immunoSEQ multiplex PCR, the repertoire was profiled, and TCRdb retains in-frame clones only, with some absent. This table has 250,000 or so clones, 80% to 95% appearing once. Sequencing was carried out using PBMCs. The source of these receptors is a girl aged 2 to 10 in good health and CMV-seronegative.

The chain uses TRBV14 and TRBJ2-1; D is perhaps TRBD2 (5 bases). The V gene's germline CDR1 is SGHDN and CDR2 FVKESK. V gave up 3 bases and J gave up 15 bases, with 15 bases separating them. The CDR3 consists of 12 residues. The CDR3 region is CASSHGPGYGFF. As DNA, the CDR3 is TGTGCCAGCAGCCACGGACCGGGGTACGGGTTCTTC.

The V call is TRBV30, the J call TRBJ2-7; TRBD2 matches 7 bases. This CDR3 has 13 amino acids. With V trimmed by 3 bases and J by 12 bases, 14 bases remained unmatched. Germline V gene data show CDR1 as GTSNPN and CDR2 as SVGIG (reference sequence). The CDR3 nucleotides read TGTGCCTGGAGGGAACGGGCGGGGGTTACGTTGTACTTC. This encodes CAWRERAGVTLYF.

V and J are TRBV7-9 and TRBJ2-4; TRBD2 aligns across 7 bases. V lost 4 bases and J lost 1; bases outside the gene matches: 16. The CDR3 contains 19 residues. Germline-derived CDR1 and CDR2 are SEHNR and FQNEAQ (reference sequence). In nucleotides, the CDR3 is TGTGCCAGCAGCTCTCCCCCGCGCGGGAGCGAATGGGCCAAAAACATTCAGTACTTC. It codes for CASSSPPRGSEWAKNIQYF. The variable domain in full, with the rest retrieved from reference TRBV7-9 and TRBJ2-4, is DTGVSQNPRHKITKRGQNVTFRCDPISEHNRLYWYRQTLGQGPEFLTYFQNEAQLEKSRLLSDRFSAERPKGSFSTLEIQRTEQGDSAMYLCASSSPPRGSEWAKNIQYFGAGTRLSVL.

The chain employs TRBV19 and TRBJ2-1; perhaps TRBD2 as D (5 bases). V was pared by 6 bases and J by 4 bases, with 19 bases between. There are 16 residues in the CDR3. Germline V gene data show CDR1 as LNHDA and CDR2 as SQIVND (reference sequence). The CDR3 loop reads CASSIRRSSRYNEQFF. CDR3 in DNA: TGTGCCAGTAGCATAAGGAGGTCTAGCAGATACAATGAGCAGTTCTTC.

This clone was observed once. The chain joins TRBV5-5 to TRBJ2-3, with a weak D call TRBD2 (6 bases). Trimming stripped 2 bases from V and 1 base from J, with 8 bases between. The germline CDR1 and CDR2 sequences are SGHKS and YYEKEE (reference sequence). This CDR3 region has 14 residues. CDR3 amino acids: CASSLRLGTDTQYF. CDR3 DNA: TGTGCCAGCAGCTTAAGACTAGGCACAGATACGCAGTATTTT.

This clone was counted a single time. V is TRBV28 and J is TRBJ1-2; unclear D gene. The CDR3 runs 14 residues. The V gene lost 2 bases and the J gene lost 4 bases, with 11 bases spanning the gap. Germline loops: CDR1 MDHEN, CDR2 SYDVKM. The CDR3 bases are TGTGCCAGCAGTTTAAGCCCCGGTGGCTATGGCTACACCTTC. Encoded protein: CASSLSPGGYGYTF.

The genes are TRBV10-1 and TRBJ2-7; 7 bases line up with TRBD2. Per the germline V gene, CDR1 is WNHNN and CDR2 is SYGVQD (reference sequence). This CDR3 spans 13 amino acids. The J segment lost 7 bases and the V segment lost 2 bases, leaving 5 bases of the junction unmatched. This CDR3 reads CASSETGTNEQYF. The CDR3 bases are TGCGCCAGCAGTGAGACCGGGACTAATGAGCAGTACTTC.

The chain links TRBV4-1 to TRBJ2-2; D not certain. The V and J ends lost 4 bases and 5 bases respectively, with 17 bases between them. Germline values: CDR1 MGHRA, CDR2 YSYEKL. The CDR3 runs 16 residues. For the CDR3, the DNA is TGCGCCAGCAGCCGCCACGAGGCCCCCGAGACCGGGGAGCTGTTTTTT. Translated, it gives CASSRHEAPETGELFF.

The chain links TRBV6-6 to TRBJ1-2; 7 nucleotides agree with TRBD1. Germline V gene data show CDR1 as MNHNY and CDR2 as SVGAGI (reference sequence). Germline trimming cut 6 bases from V and 4 bases from J; bases unmatched to any gene: 8. The CDR3 totals 14 residues. This CDR3 reads CASRDQTGSYGYTF. As DNA, the CDR3 is TGTGCCAGCAGGGATCAGACAGGGAGCTATGGCTACACCTTC.

The chain is built from TRBV13 and TRBJ2-5, with D perhaps matching TRBD2 (6 bases). The J call may not be correct, given that the DNA end is closer to TRBJ2-7. This CDR3 has 14 residues. CDR1 is PRHDT and CDR2 is FYEKMQ in the germline V gene (reference sequence). As DNA, the CDR3 is TGTGCCAGCAGCAGCCGGGACTTGTCCTACGAGCAGTACTTC. The encoded protein is CASSSRDLSYEQYF.

The genes are TRBV10-1 and TRBJ2-1; D uncertain. V lost 4 bases to trimming and J lost 4 bases, with 17 bases between them. The germline V gene encodes CDR1 WNHNN and CDR2 SYGVQD (reference sequence). CDR3 length: 16 residues. CDR3 protein: CASSAGGRTGYNEQFF. CDR3 bases: TGCGCCAGCAGTGCCGGCGGAAGAACGGGTTACAATGAGCAGTTCTTC.

The rearrangement uses TRBV27 and TRBJ2-5, with TRBD1 identical over 9 bases. The J call may be in error: the DNA end matches TRBJ2-7 better. Germline assignment: CDR1 MNHEY and CDR2 SMNVEV (reference sequence). This CDR3 has 15 residues. CDR3 loop: CASSLGTGSIYEQYF. For the CDR3, the DNA is TGTGCCAGCAGTCTGGGGACAGGGAGCATCTACGAGCAGTACTTC.

J is TRBJ2-3 and V is TRBV6-5, with 11 bases identical to TRBD1. Germline V lookup: CDR1 MNHEY, CDR2 SVGAGI. Losses at the gene ends were 5 bases for V and 4 bases for J; bases not matched to a gene: 5. This CDR3 is built from 15 residues. The CDR3 region is CASSPGQGGADTQYF. CDR3 DNA sequence: TGTGCCAGCAGTCCGGGACAGGGGGGAGCAGATACGCAGTATTTT.

The table lists this clone with a count of one. The chain carries TRBV5-1 and TRBJ1-3, with D possibly matching TRBD1 (6 bases). CDR1 and CDR2 (germline): SGHRS, YFSETQ. This CDR3 region has 18 residues. V lost 0 bases and J 2 bases, leaving 18 bases between the germline ends. The CDR3 spells CASSLAFRQDAPGNTIYF. In DNA form, the CDR3 reads TGCGCCAGCAGCTTGGCCTTTCGACAGGACGCCCCTGGAAACACCATATATTTT.

The rearrangement joins TRBV12-5 to TRBJ1-6, with 7 bases matching TRBD1. This CDR3 has 17 residues. Unmatched junction bases numbered 8, after V lost 5 bases and J lost 1 base. The germline CDR1 and CDR2 sequences are LGHNT and FRNRAP. The CDR3 protein is CASGPKDRASYNSPLHF. CDR3 DNA: TGTGCTAGTGGTCCCAAAGACAGGGCATCCTATAATTCACCCCTCCACTTT.

V and J are TRBV12-2 and TRBJ2-7; TRBD2 is the table's D call and was not checked against the DNA. TRBV12-2 is a documented pseudogene. The CDR3 contains 17 residues. CDR3 coding DNA: TGTGCAAGTCGCTTAGAGACTAGCGGGGCCTCCCCCTACGAGCAGTACTTC. Amino acid sequence: CASRLETSGASPYEQYF.

This clone is a singleton in its sample. The chain combines TRBV4-1 with TRBJ2-3; D is perhaps TRBD2 (5 bases). The CDR3 runs to 13 residues. The V and J ends lost 4 bases and 13 bases respectively, with 18 bases between them. The germline V gene encodes CDR1 MGHRA and CDR2 YSYEKL. CDR3 residues: CASSPWVAAGEYF. CDR3 in DNA: TGCGCCAGCAGCCCGTGGGTGGCGGCCGGGGAGTATTTT.

The V call is TRBV7-9, the J call TRBJ1-2; the match to TRBD1 covers 9 bases. V trimming: 3 bases; J trimming: 7 bases; junction bases outside the gene matches: 9. There are 15 residues in the CDR3. Germline V gives CDR1 SEHNR, CDR2 FQNEAQ (reference sequence). The CDR3, as DNA: TGTGCCAGCAGCTTCCCCGGGACAGGGTTCTCTGGCTACACCTTC. Translating gives CASSFPGTGFSGYTF. Full variable domain (missing parts from reference TRBV7-9 and TRBJ1-2): DTGVSQNPRHKITKRGQNVTFRCDPISEHNRLYWYRQTLGQGPEFLTYFQNEAQLEKSRLLSDRFSAERPKGSFSTLEIQRTEQGDSAMYLCASSFPGTGFSGYTFGSGTRLTVV.

The J gene is TRBJ2-7, the V gene TRBV18; 7 bases align to TRBD1. The CDR3 sequence is 14 residues long. Germline V CDR1 and CDR2: KGHSH, LQKENI. Germline trimming cut 3 bases from V and 2 bases from J; bases unmatched to any gene: 4. The CDR3 region has the DNA TGTGCCAGCTCACCGGGACAGTCCCCCTACGAGCAGTACTTC. Translating gives CASSPGQSPYEQYF.

V gene TRBV5-1 combines with J gene TRBJ2-1, with D perhaps TRBD2 (7 bases). CDR3 length: 18 amino acids. The germline V gene has CDR1 SGHRS and CDR2 YFSETQ. V lost 3 bases and J 1 base, leaving 20 bases between the germline ends. CDR3 loop: CASSWDASGGTSYNEQFF. CDR3 DNA: TGCGCCAGCAGCTGGGATGCTAGCGGAGGGACATCCTACAATGAGCAGTTCTTC.

The rearrangement uses TRBV29-1 and TRBJ2-5; TRBD1 matches 7 bases. In germline, CDR1 is SQVTM, CDR2 ANQGSEA. The CDR3 has 14 amino acids. J lost 2 bases, V lost 3 bases, and 6 bases had no gene match. CDR3 DNA sequence: TGCAGCGTTGAGCGACAGGGTTGGCAAGAGACCCAGTACTTC. This sequence encodes CSVERQGWQETQYF.

Notes on this clone: The junction departs from the called germline gene at one end, perhaps through a read error. V is TRBV2 and J is TRBJ1-3, with 7 bases identical to TRBD1. There are 15 residues in the CDR3. Germline assignment: CDR1 SNHLY and CDR2 FYNNEI. CDR3 residues: CVSSDRATSGNTIYF. CDR3 in DNA: TGTGTCAGCAGTGACAGGGCCACCTCTGGAAACACCATATATTTT.

The V and J genes are TRBV6-5 and TRBJ1-3; TRBD1 is a possible D gene (6 bases). The CDR3 totals 16 residues. Trimming cost V 4 bases and J 1 base, with 14 bases left between them. Germline V gene sequence: CDR1 MNHEY, CDR2 SVGAGI. CDR3 region: CASSFSRTASGNTIYF. The CDR3 DNA reads TGTGCCAGCAGTTTTTCCCGGACAGCGTCTGGAAACACCATATATTTT.

This chain uses TRBV11-3 with TRBJ2-3, with a tentative D call TRBD2 (6 bases). From germline, CDR1 is SGHNT and CDR2 YENEEA. This CDR3 has 16 residues. V lost 1 base, J lost 4 bases, and 15 bases lay in between. The DNA for the CDR3 is TGTGCCAGCAGCTTAGCCCCCAGGCGGGGTGCAGATACGCAGTATTTT. Protein sequence: CASSLAPRRGADTQYF.

The gene calls are TRBV7-9 and TRBJ2-1; 8 bases match TRBD2. The CDR3 has 16 amino acids. The V and J ends lost 1 base and 4 bases, in that order; junction bases with no gene match: 6. Germline CDR1 and CDR2: SEHNR and FQNEAQ (reference sequence). The CDR3 DNA reads TGTGCCAGCAGCTTAGGGGGAGCGGGAGTGTACAATGAGCAGTTCTTC. This codes for CASSLGGAGVYNEQFF.

The gene calls are TRBV5-1 and TRBJ2-3; 7 bases agree with TRBD2. The CDR3 sequence is 14 residues long. Germline trimming cut 0 bases from V and 4 bases from J; bases unmatched to any gene: 2. In germline, CDR1 is SGHRS, CDR2 YFSETQ. In DNA form, the CDR3 reads TGCGCCAGCAGCTTGGAGGGAGGGCCAGATACGCAGTATTTT. Its protein is CASSLEGGPDTQYF.

This clone was recorded a few times. The J gene is TRBJ1-3, the V gene TRBV6-1, with unresolved D. In germline, CDR1 is MNHNS, CDR2 SASEGT. The CDR3 extends over 13 amino acids. The germline V and J ends were trimmed by 5 bases and 4 bases, with 9 bases remaining between them. The CDR3 loop is CASSQTRGNTIYF. The CDR3 nucleotides read TGTGCCAGCAGTCAGACCAGGGGAAACACCATATATTTT.

This clone was seen only once. V usage is TRBV4-1 and J usage is TRBJ2-2, with 11 bases identical to TRBD2. Germline V gene sequence: CDR1 MGHRA, CDR2 YSYEKL. CDR3 size: 16 residues. V was clipped by 0 bases and J by 6 bases; unmatched bases: 3. The DNA for the CDR3 is TGCGCCAGCAGCCAAGAACCGGGACTAGCGGCCGGGGAGCTGTTTTTT. Amino acids: CASSQEPGLAAGELFF.

The V gene is TRBV9, the J gene TRBJ1-3; D may be TRBD1 (5 bases). Germline V gene sequence: CDR1 SGDLS, CDR2 YYNGEE. This CDR3 contains 18 residues. V was clipped by 0 bases and J by 8 bases, with 24 bases between them. The DNA for the CDR3 is TGTGCCAGCAGCGTAGTCCCCCCGACAGTTATAGTACCGTACACCATATATTTT. Translated, it gives CASSVVPPTVIVPYTIYF.

This clone was counted a few times. V usage is TRBV5-4 and J usage is TRBJ2-1; the match to TRBD2 covers 13 bases. V shed 3 bases, J shed 1 base, and the junction held 4 bases outside the gene matches. The CDR3 spans 17 residues. Per the germline V gene, CDR1 is SGHNT and CDR2 is YYREEE (reference sequence). The CDR3 region is CASSSQGLAGSYNEQFF. In DNA form, the CDR3 reads TGTGCCAGCAGCTCCCAGGGACTAGCGGGATCCTACAATGAGCAGTTCTTC.

The chain employs TRBV5-1 and TRBJ1-2, with a possible D match to TRBD1 (6 bases). V was trimmed by 4 bases and J by 5 bases, leaving 12 bases between them. CDR1 SGHRS and CDR2 YFSETQ come from the germline V gene. This CDR3 comprises 13 residues. CDR3 DNA: TGCGCCAGCAGCACTATGACAGGATATGGCTACACCTTC. Residues: CASSTMTGYGYTF.

The chain has TRBV21-1 and TRBJ2-1; the D segment call TRBD2 is taken from the table without a DNA check. TRBV21-1 is a recognized pseudogene. The CDR3 runs to 19 residues. CDR3 in DNA: TGTGCCAGCAGCAAAGCTTGGACTAGCGGGGGGGCTATATGGAATGAGCAGTTCTTC. Translating it yields CASSKAWTSGGAIWNEQFF.